Below, 13 T cell receptor beta chains from the same sample are listed, as sequenced in a study of blood T cell repertoires in COVID-19. The assay was immunoSEQ multiplex PCR, and TCRdb's table has in-frame clones only and misses some. The sample lists 310,000 or so clones; about nine tenths were seen once. The sample taken for sequencing was PBMCs or T cells enriched from blood (not recorded which). These receptors all come from a woman aged 18-29 years who had recovered from COVID-19.

The V and J genes are TRBV5-6 and TRBJ2-5; D not certain. Trimming took 0 bases from V and 5 from J, leaving 2 bases between them. The germline gives CDR1 SGHDT, CDR2 YYEEEE. The CDR3 covers 11 residues. The CDR3 loop reads CASSLAETQYF. The CDR3 DNA reads TGTGCCAGCAGCTTGGCGGAGACCCAGTACTTC.

The chain links TRBV15 to TRBJ2-2; a weak D match, TRBD1 (6 bases). This CDR3 is built from 15 residues. The germline V and J ends were trimmed by 5 bases and 5 bases, with 15 bases remaining between them. Looked up from germline, CDR1 is LNHNV and CDR2 is YYDKDF (reference sequence). CDR3 DNA: TGTGCCACCAGCCGTGGGGGCGATGGTACCGGGGAGCTGTTTTTT. This sequence encodes CATSRGGDGTGELFF.

This chain connects TRBV11-3 to TRBJ1-3; D uncertain. CDR1 SGHNT and CDR2 YENEEA come from the germline V gene. With 0 bases removed from V and 0 bases from J, the gap between germline ends came to 9 bases. This CDR3 is 16 amino acids long. CDR3 loop: CASSLDSGSSGNTIYF. The CDR3 DNA follows: TGTGCCAGCAGCTTAGATTCCGGGAGCTCTGGAAACACCATATATTTT.

The chain joins TRBV5-5 to TRBJ1-6; D ambiguous. There are 18 residues in the CDR3. The V end lost 2 bases, the J end lost 6 bases, and 21 bases lay between the germline ends. Germline CDR1 is SGHKS and CDR2 is YYEKEE (reference sequence). The CDR3 loop reads CASSLFSRIGRSNSPLHF. Here the CDR3 DNA reads TGTGCCAGCAGCTTATTCTCACGTATAGGGAGGAGTAATTCACCCCTCCACTTT.

CDR3: CASTRREQLTTGELFF. CDR3 bases: TGTGCCAGCACTCGACGGGAGCAGCTAACCACCGGGGAGCTGTTTTTT. This rearrangement joins TRBV5-6 to TRBJ2-2; D may be TRBD2 (6 bases). Germline V lookup: CDR1 SGHDT, CDR2 YYEEEE. The germline V and J ends were trimmed by 6 bases and 4 bases, with 19 bases remaining between them. The CDR3 contains 16 residues.

The V and J genes are TRBV4-3 and TRBJ1-4; maybe TRBD1 (6 bases). This CDR3 spans 16 amino acids. With 3 bases removed from V and 4 bases from J, the gap between germline ends came to 15 bases. The germline CDR1 and CDR2 sequences are LGHNA and YSLEER. CDR3 sequence: CASSQVLDSHNEKLFF. CDR3 nucleotide sequence: TGCGCCAGCAGCCAGGTCTTGGACAGCCATAATGAAAAACTGTTTTTT.

The chain uses TRBV27 and TRBJ1-5; no clear D. The germline V and J ends were trimmed by 2 bases and 7 bases, with 6 bases remaining between them. This CDR3 has 12 amino acids. Germline-derived CDR1 and CDR2 are MNHEY and SMNVEV (reference sequence). For the CDR3, the DNA is TGTGCCAGCAGTTTAGTCGGGCAGCCCCAGCATTTT. It codes for CASSLVGQPQHF.

The CDR3 DNA sequence: TGTGCCAGCAGCACGAGTGGCGGGGGGGCACGGGAGCAGTTCTTC. Encoded protein: CASSTSGGGAREQFF. This sequence joins TRBV21-1 and TRBJ2-1; the D call of TRBD2 is as the table states it, not checked on the DNA. TRBV21-1 counts as a pseudogene. This CDR3 is built from 15 residues.

This chain links TRBV11-3 with TRBJ2-1; D might be TRBD1 (8 bases). The CDR3 has 14 amino acids. Between the trimmed V and J ends, which lost 4 bases and 8 bases, there was a span of 15 bases. The germline CDR1 and CDR2 sequences are SGHNT and YENEEA. Written as DNA, the CDR3 is TGTGCCAGCAGCTCCTTTACAGGGGGGGATGAGCAGTTCTTC. The encoded protein is CASSSFTGGDEQFF. Looking up the rest from reference TRBV11-3 and TRBJ2-1 gives the full variable domain: EAGVVQSPRYKIIEKKQPVAFWCNPISGHNTLYWYLQNLGQGPELLIRYENEEAVDDSQLPKDRFSAERLKGVDSTLKIQPAELGDSAVYLCASSSFTGGDEQFFGPGTRLTVL.

This clone was seen more than once but under ten times. The chain joins TRBV28 to TRBJ2-1, with 8 positions matching TRBD2. V lost 4 bases and J lost 3; bases outside the gene matches: 11. CDR1 and CDR2 from the germline V gene are MDHEN and SYDVKM. This CDR3 has 17 residues. CDR3: CASSSQIRGLDYNEQFF. The DNA for the CDR3 is TGTGCCAGCAGTTCCCAAATCCGGGGACTAGACTACAATGAGCAGTTCTTC.

This clone showed up just once. The V gene is TRBV9, the J gene TRBJ2-1; 8 nucleotides match TRBD2. This CDR3 has 15 amino acids. The germline V gene has CDR1 SGDLS and CDR2 YYNGEE. J lost 6 bases, V lost 3 bases, and 8 bases had no gene match. CDR3 amino acids: CASSDGRASLNEQFF. The DNA for the CDR3 is TGTGCCAGCAGCGACGGGAGGGCCTCTCTCAATGAGCAGTTCTTC.

The rearrangement joins TRBV9 to TRBJ2-1; D gene uncertain. V was cut by 7 bases and J by 5 bases, with 10 bases left in between. This CDR3 has 12 residues. CDR1 and CDR2 from the germline V gene are SGDLS and YYNGEE. The CDR3 DNA is TGTGCCAGCTCTCAGATAAACAATGAGCAGTTCTTC. This gives the protein CASSQINNEQFF.

The V call is TRBV5-6, the J call TRBJ1-6, with 8 bases fitting TRBD1. CDR3 length equals 15 residues. CDR1 and CDR2 (germline): SGHDT, YYEEEE. Trimming cost V 2 bases and J 6 bases; bases outside gene matches: 4. The CDR3 here is CASSFGTGGNSPLHF. CDR3 in DNA: TGTGCCAGCAGCTTCGGCACAGGGGGTAATTCACCCCTCCACTTT.